A single sample is the source of the 22 T cell receptor beta chains below, sequenced in a study of T cells in Graves' hyperthyroidism and ophthalmopathy. There were TCR beta CDR3 regions amplified from RNA transcripts. A first-round RT-PCR of the TCR CDR3 used the HTBI primer set. TCRdb analysed the multiplex PCR reads with MiXCR anew, one entry per CDR3 protein. The table includes about 290,000 distinct CDR3 sequences, 13% detected once. Sequenced input: blood. The receptors come from a woman aged 25-40 years with Graves' hyperthyroidism that later progressed to Graves' ophthalmopathy.

This clonotype appeared a single time. V gene TRBV13 combines with J gene TRBJ2-7; 11 bases are shared with TRBD2. The CDR3 runs 16 residues. Germline V lookup: CDR1 PRHDT, CDR2 FYEKMQ (reference sequence). After removal of 6 bases from V and 2 bases from J, the junction contained 9 bases not matched to a gene. CDR3 loop: CASSDSLAGGAYEQYF. For the CDR3, the DNA is TGTGCCAGCAGTGACTCTCTAGCGGGAGGCGCCTACGAGCAGTACTTC.

The chain has TRBV19 and TRBJ2-6; 10 bases are shared with TRBD1. The CDR3 extends over 17 amino acids. CDR1 and CDR2 (germline): LNHDA, SQIVND (reference sequence). Losses at the gene ends were 3 bases for V and 1 base for J; bases not matched to a gene: 3. The CDR3 bases are TGTGCCAGTAGTATCGGGACAGGGGTTTCTGGGGCCAACGTCCTGACTTTC. Protein: CASSIGTGVSGANVLTF.

This chain connects TRBV10-3 to TRBJ1-1, with 8 bases fitting TRBD1. V lost 7 bases, J lost 4 bases, and 5 bases stayed unmatched. The CDR3 spans 13 residues. Germline values: CDR1 ENHRY, CDR2 SYGVKD. CDR3 region: CAITTGGRTEAFF. CDR3 nucleotides: TGTGCCATCACTACAGGGGGTCGCACTGAAGCTTTCTTT.

Ten or more counts support this clonotype. The rearrangement joins TRBV5-1 to TRBJ2-7; D is possibly TRBD2 (6 bases). The CDR3 sequence is 14 residues long. V lost 0 bases and J 9 bases, leaving 16 bases between the germline ends. Germline CDR1 SGHRS, CDR2 YFSETQ. In DNA, the CDR3 is TGCGCCAGCAGCTTGGAGGGAGGTCTCGAAATGCAGTACTTC. Translated, it gives CASSLEGGLEMQYF.

This clonotype showed up just a few times. CDR3 bases: TGCAGTGCTAGAGTAGCGGGGAAGGAGACCCAGTACTTC. This sequence encodes CSARVAGKETQYF. The gene calls are TRBV20-1 and TRBJ2-5; 8 bases are shared with TRBD2. Unmatched junction bases numbered 3, after V lost 1 base and J lost 5 bases. The CDR3 totals 13 residues. Germline V gene data show CDR1 as DFQATT and CDR2 as SNEGSKA (reference sequence).

This clonotype was recorded at least ten times. The rearrangement joins TRBV20-1 to TRBJ1-1; D gene uncertain. CDR1 is DFQATT and CDR2 is SNEGSKA in the germline V gene (reference sequence). The ends were cut back, 5 bases at V and 3 bases at J, with 10 bases in the middle. This CDR3 is built from 12 residues. CDR3 loop: CSAVDGYTEAFF. In DNA form, the CDR3 reads TGCAGTGCTGTTGACGGGTACACTGAAGCTTTCTTT.

This clonotype was seen ten or more times. This chain uses TRBV27 with TRBJ2-7; TRBD2 aligns across 8 bases. The CDR3 loop spans 17 amino acids. J gave up 2 bases and V 3 bases, and 12 bases lay outside the gene matches. Germline V gene data show CDR1 as MNHEY and CDR2 as SMNVEV (reference sequence). The CDR3 nucleotides read TGTGCCAGCAGTTTCCGCCGTCCGGGACTAGGGGCCTACGAGCAGTACTTC. It is translated as CASSFRRPGLGAYEQYF.

A few counts support this clonotype. V usage is TRBV4-1 and J usage is TRBJ2-6; the match to TRBD1 covers 7 bases. The CDR3 length is 18 residues. Trimming took 5 bases from V and 2 from J; bases not matched to a gene: 12. Germline CDR1 is MGHRA and CDR2 is YSYEKL. This chain's CDR3 is CASSLGVFRGPGANVLTF. Here the CDR3 DNA reads TGCGCCAGCAGCTTAGGTGTATTTAGGGGGCCTGGGGCCAACGTCCTGACTTTC.

This chain links TRBV5-1 with TRBJ2-7, with 7 bases lining up with TRBD2. This CDR3 has 14 residues. V shed 2 bases and J 1 base; nucleotides not matched to a gene: 3. Germline CDR1 is SGHRS and CDR2 is YFSETQ. This CDR3 reads CASSFQRGSYEQYF. The CDR3 DNA reads as TGCGCCAGCAGCTTCCAGCGGGGATCCTACGAGCAGTACTTC.

This clonotype was found many times. The J gene is TRBJ2-5, the V gene TRBV30, with D possibly being TRBD2 (6 bases). The CDR3 is 13 amino acids. V was cut by 1 base and J by 3 bases, with 9 bases left in between. Germline CDR1 GTSNPN, CDR2 SVGIG (reference sequence). CDR3: CAWSGGLKETQYF. The DNA for the CDR3 is TGTGCCTGGAGTGGGGGACTGAAAGAGACCCAGTACTTC.

Turning to this clonotype: A single base separates this from a much larger clone, so it may be a read error. The gene calls are TRBV6-2 or TRBV6-3 and TRBJ2-7; 7 bases are a match to TRBD2. V shed 8 bases, J shed 6 bases, and the junction held 13 bases outside the gene matches. Germline loops: CDR1 MNHEY, CDR2 SVGEGT. The CDR3 runs 14 residues. This CDR3 is CASHLPGLRVEQYF. The CDR3 DNA sequence: TGTGCCAGCCACCTCCCGGGACTAAGGGTCGAGCAGTACTTC.

As to this clonotype: The junction differs from germline at one of its ends, possibly a read error. The J gene is TRBJ1-1, the V gene TRBV10-3; TRBD1 matches 10 bases. CDR3 length equals 15 residues. The germline CDR1 and CDR2 sequences are ENHRY and SYGVKD. The CDR3 nucleotides are TGTGCCACCAGTGGATCCGGGACAGGGGACCCAGAAGCTTTCTTT. This gives the protein CATSGSGTGDPEAFF.

In this sample, this clonotype turned up many times. The chain links TRBV3-1 to TRBJ2-2; D unclear. Per germline, CDR1 LGHDT and CDR2 YNNKEL (reference sequence). The CDR3 sequence is 12 residues long. Trimming took off 3 bases at V and 4 bases at J, with 3 bases between the two ends. The CDR3 spells CASSHVTGELFF. CDR3 in DNA: TGTGCCAGCAGCCACGTCACCGGGGAGCTGTTTTTT.

This clonotype appeared many times. This chain connects TRBV3-1 to TRBJ2-5; D is undetermined. Germline CDR1 and CDR2: LGHDT and YNNKEL (reference sequence). V was clipped by 4 bases and J by 3 bases, with 3 bases between them. The CDR3 has 11 residues. The CDR3 here is CASSREETQYF. CDR3 coding DNA: TGTGCCAGCAGCCGCGAAGAGACCCAGTACTTC.

This clonotype showed up many times. CDR3 sequence: CASTLGSADGYTF. CDR3 coding DNA: TGTGCCAGCACCCTCGGCTCAGCGGACGGCTACACCTTC. The chain combines TRBV6-1 with TRBJ1-2; D is unresolved. Trimming removed 7 bases from V and 8 bases from J, with 17 bases in between. CDR3 length: 13 residues. Per the germline V gene, CDR1 is MNHNS and CDR2 is SASEGT.

This clonotype was picked up many times. The chain is built from TRBV7-9 and TRBJ2-2; the match to TRBD2 covers 9 bases. This CDR3 contains 19 residues. CDR1 and CDR2 from the germline V gene are SEHNR and FQNEAQ (reference sequence). With 3 bases clipped from V and 0 bases from J, the junction kept 11 bases outside the gene matches. The CDR3 sequence: CASSFPRLGLASNTGELFF. DNA for the CDR3: TGTGCCAGCAGCTTTCCGAGACTGGGACTAGCTTCGAACACCGGGGAGCTGTTTTTT.

This clonotype was picked up many times. The chain recombines TRBV30 with TRBJ1-1, with D perhaps matching TRBD1 (5 bases). The ends were cut back, 3 bases at V and 1 base at J, with 12 bases in the middle. Germline loops: CDR1 GTSNPN, CDR2 SVGIG (reference sequence). This CDR3 is 14 amino acids long. This chain's CDR3 is CAWRAGPGNTEAFF. The DNA for the CDR3 is TGTGCCTGGAGGGCGGGGCCTGGGAACACTGAAGCTTTCTTT.

Comment on this clonotype: A much larger clone sits a single nucleotide away, making a read error possible. This chain links TRBV28 with TRBJ2-5, with unresolved D. Germline V gene sequence: CDR1 MDHEN, CDR2 SYDVKM. The CDR3 spans 15 residues. The CDR3 region is CASSLSRREKETRYF. CDR3 in DNA: TGTGCCAGCAGTTTATCCCGACGAGAGAAAGAGACCCGGTACTTC.

The sample holds many counts of this clonotype. The chain uses TRBV15 and TRBJ2-3, with TRBD2 matching over 8 bases. Germline V gives CDR1 LNHNV, CDR2 YYDKDF (reference sequence). The CDR3 loop spans 14 amino acids. After removal of 8 bases from V and 0 bases from J, the junction contained 4 bases not matched to a gene. The CDR3 loop reads CATLTSASTDTQYF. The CDR3 bases are TGTGCCACCTTGACTAGCGCAAGCACAGATACGCAGTATTTT. Full variable domain (outside the CDR3, taken from reference TRBV15 and TRBJ2-3): DAMVIQNPRYQVTQFGKPVTLSCSQTLNHNVMYWYQQKSSQAPKLLFHYYDKDFNNEADTPDNFQSRRPNTSFCFLDIRSPGLGDTAMYLCATLTSASTDTQYFGPGTRLTVL.

The rearrangement uses TRBV5-1 and TRBJ2-1; 8 bases align to TRBD2. CDR1 and CDR2 (germline): SGHRS, YFSETQ. The V gene end was trimmed by 3 bases and the J gene end by 6 bases; junction bases not matched to a gene: 5. CDR3 size: 14 residues. In nucleotides, the CDR3 is TGCGCCAGCAGCTCCTCCGCGGGGGGCAATGAGCAGTTCTTC. The encoded protein is CASSSSAGGNEQFF.

This clonotype was recorded many times. V and J are TRBV6-2 or TRBV6-3 and TRBJ2-7; TRBD1 might be the D (5 bases). The CDR3 contains 17 residues. V lost 2 bases, J lost 2 bases, and 19 bases lay in between. Germline CDR1 MNHEY, CDR2 SVGEGT. CDR3 sequence (DNA): TGTGCCAGCAGTTACAGTAGGGGATCTGCGGTCCCCTACGAGCAGTACTTC. It is translated as CASSYSRGSAVPYEQYF.

This clonotype has at least ten counts. The V call is TRBV24-1, the J call TRBJ2-1; D uncertain. Per the germline V gene, CDR1 is KGHDR and CDR2 is SFDVKD. The V end was cut by 7 bases, the J end by 10 bases, with 16 bases between. The CDR3 length is 13 residues. The CDR3 loop is CATSVVDSWEQFF. For the CDR3, the DNA is TGTGCCACCAGCGTAGTAGATAGTTGGGAGCAGTTCTTC.